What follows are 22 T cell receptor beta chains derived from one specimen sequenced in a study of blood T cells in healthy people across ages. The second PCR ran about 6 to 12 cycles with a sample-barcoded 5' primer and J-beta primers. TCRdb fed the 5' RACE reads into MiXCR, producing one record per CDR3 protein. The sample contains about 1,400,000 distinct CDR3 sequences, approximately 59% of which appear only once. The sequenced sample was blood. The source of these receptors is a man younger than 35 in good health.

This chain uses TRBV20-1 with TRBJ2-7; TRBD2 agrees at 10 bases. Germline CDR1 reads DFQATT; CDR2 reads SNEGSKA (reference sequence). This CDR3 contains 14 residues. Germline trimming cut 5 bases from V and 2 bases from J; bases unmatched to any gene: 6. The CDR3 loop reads CSASGLAVTYEQYF. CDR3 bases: TGCAGTGCTTCCGGACTAGCGGTTACCTACGAGCAGTACTTC.

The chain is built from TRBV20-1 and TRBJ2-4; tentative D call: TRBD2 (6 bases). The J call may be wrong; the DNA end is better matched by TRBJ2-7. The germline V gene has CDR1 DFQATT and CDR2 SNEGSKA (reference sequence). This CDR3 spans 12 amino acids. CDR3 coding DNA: TGCAGTGCTATTGGGGGGATCTACGAGCAGTACTTC. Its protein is CSAIGGIYEQYF.

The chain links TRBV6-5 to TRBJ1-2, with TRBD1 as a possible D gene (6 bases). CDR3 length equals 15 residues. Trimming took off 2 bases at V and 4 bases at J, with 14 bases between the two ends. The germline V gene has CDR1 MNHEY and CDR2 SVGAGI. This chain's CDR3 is CASSYRPGGAYGYTF. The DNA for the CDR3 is TGTGCCAGCAGTTACCGCCCTGGGGGGGCCTATGGCTACACCTTC.

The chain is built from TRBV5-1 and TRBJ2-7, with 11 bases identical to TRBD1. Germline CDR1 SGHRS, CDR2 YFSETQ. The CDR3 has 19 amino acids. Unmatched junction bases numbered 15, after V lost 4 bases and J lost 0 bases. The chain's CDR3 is CASSAANRDRGTLSYEQYF. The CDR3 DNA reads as TGCGCCAGCAGCGCAGCCAACCGGGACAGGGGGACCCTCTCCTACGAGCAGTACTTC.

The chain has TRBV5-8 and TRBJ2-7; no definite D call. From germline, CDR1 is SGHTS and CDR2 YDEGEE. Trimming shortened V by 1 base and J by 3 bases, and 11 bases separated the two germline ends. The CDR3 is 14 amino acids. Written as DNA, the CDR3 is TGTGCCAGCAGCTTGAACAGAGTAATCTACGAGCAGTACTTC. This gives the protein CASSLNRVIYEQYF.

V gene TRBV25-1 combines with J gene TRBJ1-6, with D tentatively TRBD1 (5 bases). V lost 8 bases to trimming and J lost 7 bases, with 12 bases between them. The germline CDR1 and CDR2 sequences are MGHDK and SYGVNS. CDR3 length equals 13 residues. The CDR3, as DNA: TGTGCCAGCCTACTTAGACAGAATTCACCCCTCCACTTT. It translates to CASLLRQNSPLHF.

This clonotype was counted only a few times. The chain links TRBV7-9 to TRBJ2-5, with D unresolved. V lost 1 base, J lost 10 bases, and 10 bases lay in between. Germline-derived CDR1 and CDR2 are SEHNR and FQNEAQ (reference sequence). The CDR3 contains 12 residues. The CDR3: CASSLEDIVQYF. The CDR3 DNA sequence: TGTGCCAGCAGCTTAGAAGACATCGTCCAGTACTTC.

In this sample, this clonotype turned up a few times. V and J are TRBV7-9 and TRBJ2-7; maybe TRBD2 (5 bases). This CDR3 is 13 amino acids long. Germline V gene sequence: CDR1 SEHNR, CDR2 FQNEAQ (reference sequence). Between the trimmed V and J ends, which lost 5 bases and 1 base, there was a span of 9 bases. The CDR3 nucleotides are TGTGCCAGCAGCACCGGGATTTCCTACGAGCAGTACTTC. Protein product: CASSTGISYEQYF. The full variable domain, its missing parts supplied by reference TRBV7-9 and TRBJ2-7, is DTGVSQNPRHKITKRGQNVTFRCDPISEHNRLYWYRQTLGQGPEFLTYFQNEAQLEKSRLLSDRFSAERPKGSFSTLEIQRTEQGDSAMYLCASSTGISYEQYFGPGTRLTVT.

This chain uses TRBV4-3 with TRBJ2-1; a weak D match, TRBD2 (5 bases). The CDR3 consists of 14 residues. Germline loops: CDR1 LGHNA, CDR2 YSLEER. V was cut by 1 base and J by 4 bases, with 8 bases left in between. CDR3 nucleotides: TGCGCCAGCAGCCAAGGACTACTTTACAATGAGCAGTTCTTC. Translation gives CASSQGLLYNEQFF.

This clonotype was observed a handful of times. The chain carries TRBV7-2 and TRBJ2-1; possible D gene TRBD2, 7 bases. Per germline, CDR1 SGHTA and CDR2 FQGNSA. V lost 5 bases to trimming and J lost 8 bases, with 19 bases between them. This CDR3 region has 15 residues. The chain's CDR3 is CASSLSRGASYEQFF. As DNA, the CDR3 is TGTGCCAGCAGCCTTTCACGGGGGGCCAGTTATGAGCAGTTCTTC.

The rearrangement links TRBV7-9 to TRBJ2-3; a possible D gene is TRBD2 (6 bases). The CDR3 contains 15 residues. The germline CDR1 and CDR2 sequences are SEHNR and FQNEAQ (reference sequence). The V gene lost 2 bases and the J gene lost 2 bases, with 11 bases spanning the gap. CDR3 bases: TGTGCCAGCAGCTTATGGGGGGATCACACAGATACGCAGTATTTT. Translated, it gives CASSLWGDHTDTQYF.

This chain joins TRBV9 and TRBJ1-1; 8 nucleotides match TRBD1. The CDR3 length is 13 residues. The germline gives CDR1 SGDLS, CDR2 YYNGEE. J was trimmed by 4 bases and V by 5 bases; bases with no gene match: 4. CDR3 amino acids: CASSVQGGTEAFF. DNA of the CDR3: TGTGCCAGCAGTGTACAGGGGGGCACTGAAGCTTTCTTT.

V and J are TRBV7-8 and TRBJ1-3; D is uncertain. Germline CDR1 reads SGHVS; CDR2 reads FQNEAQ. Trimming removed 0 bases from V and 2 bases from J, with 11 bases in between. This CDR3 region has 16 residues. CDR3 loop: CASSLAGILAGNTIYF. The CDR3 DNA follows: TGTGCCAGCAGCTTAGCGGGGATCTTAGCTGGAAACACCATATATTTT.

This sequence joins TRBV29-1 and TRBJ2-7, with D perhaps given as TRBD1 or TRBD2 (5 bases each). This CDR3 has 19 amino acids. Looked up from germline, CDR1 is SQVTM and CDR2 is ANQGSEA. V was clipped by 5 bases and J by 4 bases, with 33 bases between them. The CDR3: CSVLARSGPAENILYEQYF. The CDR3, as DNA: TGCAGCGTTTTGGCGAGATCGGGACCCGCTGAAAATATACTGTACGAGCAGTACTTC.

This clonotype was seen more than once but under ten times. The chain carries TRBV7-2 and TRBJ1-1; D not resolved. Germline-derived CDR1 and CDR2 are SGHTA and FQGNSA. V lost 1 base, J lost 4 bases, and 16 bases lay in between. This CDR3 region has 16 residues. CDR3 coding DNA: TGTGCCAGCAGCTTAGTAATAGTCAGACTCGGCACTGAAGCTTTCTTT. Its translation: CASSLVIVRLGTEAFF. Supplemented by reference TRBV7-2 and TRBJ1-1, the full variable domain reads GAGVSQSPSNKVTEKGKDVELRCDPISGHTALYWYRQSLGQGLEFLIYFQGNSAPDKSGLPSDRFSAERTGGSVSTLTIQRTQQEDSAVYLCASSLVIVRLGTEAFFGQGTRLTVV.

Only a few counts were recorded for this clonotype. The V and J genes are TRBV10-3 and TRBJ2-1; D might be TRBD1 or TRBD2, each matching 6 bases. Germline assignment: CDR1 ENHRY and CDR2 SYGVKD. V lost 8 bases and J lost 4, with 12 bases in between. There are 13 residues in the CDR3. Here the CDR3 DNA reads TGTGCCATCCGGGGGCTAGCGTACAATGAGCAGTTCTTC. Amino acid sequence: CAIRGLAYNEQFF.

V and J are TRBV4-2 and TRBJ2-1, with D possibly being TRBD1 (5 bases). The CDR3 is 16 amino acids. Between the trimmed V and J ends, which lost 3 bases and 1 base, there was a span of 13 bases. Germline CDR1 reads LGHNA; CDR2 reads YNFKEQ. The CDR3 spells CASSQERGASYNEQFF. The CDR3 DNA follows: TGTGCCAGCAGCCAGGAGCGTGGGGCTTCCTACAATGAGCAGTTCTTC.

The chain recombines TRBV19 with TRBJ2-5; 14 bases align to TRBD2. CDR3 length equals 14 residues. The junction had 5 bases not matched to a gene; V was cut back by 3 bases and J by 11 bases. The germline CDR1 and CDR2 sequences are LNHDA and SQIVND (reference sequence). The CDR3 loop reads CASSMGTSGSQQYF. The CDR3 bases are TGTGCCAGTAGTATGGGGACTAGCGGGAGTCAGCAGTACTTC.

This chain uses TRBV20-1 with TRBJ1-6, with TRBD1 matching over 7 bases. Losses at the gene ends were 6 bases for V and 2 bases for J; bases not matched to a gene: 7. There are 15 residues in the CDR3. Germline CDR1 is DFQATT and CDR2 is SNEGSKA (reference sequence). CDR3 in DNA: TGCAGTGCCCAGGGGGGTGGCGCCTATAATTCACCCCTCCACTTT. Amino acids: CSAQGGGAYNSPLHF.

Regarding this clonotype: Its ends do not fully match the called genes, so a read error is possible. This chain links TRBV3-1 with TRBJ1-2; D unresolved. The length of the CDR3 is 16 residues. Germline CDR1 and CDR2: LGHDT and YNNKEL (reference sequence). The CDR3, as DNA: TGTGCCCGCAGCCCCCGCGTTGGACGCACAGACTATGGCTACACCTTC. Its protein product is CARSPRVGRTDYGYTF. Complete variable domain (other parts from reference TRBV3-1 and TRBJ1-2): DTAVSQTPKYLVTQMGNDKSIKCEQNLGHDTMYWYKQDSKKFLKIMFSYNNKELIINETVPNRFSPKSPDKAHLNLHINSLELGDSAVYFCARSPRVGRTDYGYTFGSGTRLTVV.

CDR3 sequence: CSVLGHGGTEAFF. The CDR3, as DNA: TGCAGCGTTTTGGGCCACGGGGGCACTGAAGCTTTCTTT. The chain carries TRBV29-1 and TRBJ1-1, with D tentatively TRBD1 (5 bases). CDR1 SQVTM and CDR2 ANQGSEA come from the germline V gene. The V end lost 5 bases, the J end lost 4 bases, and 14 bases lay between the germline ends. This CDR3 region has 13 residues.

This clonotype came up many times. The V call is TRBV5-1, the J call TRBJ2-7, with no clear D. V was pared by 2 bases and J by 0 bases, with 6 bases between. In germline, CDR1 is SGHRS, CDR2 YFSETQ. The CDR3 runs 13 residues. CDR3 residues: CASSFGNSYEQYF. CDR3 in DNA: TGCGCCAGCAGCTTTGGCAACTCCTACGAGCAGTACTTC.